This T cell receptor (beta chain) was sequenced in a study of blood T cell repertoires in COVID-19. About the study: Sites in the United States, Italy and Spain provided acute and convalescent COVID-19 samples. T cells, B-cell-depleted T cells, or PBMCs provided the cDNA or gDNA that served as material.

Per the authors' pipeline: Cell counts per sample came from amplifying reference gene primers. The repertoire was sequenced with immunoSEQ multiplex PCR; TCRdb's copy has only in-frame clones and lacks some. Clonal size and the V and J genes are those of that table, whereas D and trimming came from the DNA. In the table there are about 130,000 clones, about 80% of which are singletons. The CDR3 totals 20 residues. Germline V gene data show CDR1 as LGHNA and CDR2 as YNFKEQ. V lost 0 bases and J lost 3; bases outside the gene matches: 9. The specimen sequenced was peripheral blood. V gene TRBV4-2 combines with J gene TRBJ2-2, with 14 bases identical to TRBD2. This clonotype was sampled from a woman aged 45-65 years with acute or convalescent COVID-19. This CDR3 is CASSQDKGLAGALDTGELFF. CDR3 sequence (DNA): TGTGCCAGCAGCCAAGATAAGGGACTAGCGGGGGCCTTGGACACCGGGGAGCTGTTTTTT.